Listed below are T cell receptor beta chains from one sample, sequenced in a study of cytomegalovirus exposure and HLA in healthy donors. Sequencing was performed with immunoSEQ multiplex PCR; in TCRdb, only in-frame clones are kept and a portion is missing. The sample table sets out 100,000 to 150,000 clones. Sequencing used PBMCs. These receptor sequences come from a man aged 18 to 29 in good health and CMV-seronegative. CDR3s include the opening cysteine and the closing phenylalanine or tryptophan. A D gene is named only where the DNA matches it firmly.

V	D	J	DNA	CDR3
TRBV6-4	-	TRBJ2-7	TGTGCCAGCAGTCATAGTATCTACGAGCAGTACTTC	CASSHSIYEQYF
TRBV19	-	TRBJ2-1	TGTGCCAGTAGTATTCAGGGCCCCTACAATGAGCAGTTCTTC	CASSIQGPYNEQFF
TRBV30	-	TRBJ1-2	TGTGCGACAGACCCCCTTATAGCTAACTATGGCTACACCTTC	CATDPLIANYGYTF
TRBV19	TRBD1	TRBJ1-3	TGTGCCAGTAGTTCATCTCGGACAGGATATTTAGGAAACACCATATATTTT	CASSSSRTGYLGNTIYF
TRBV7-2	TRBD1	TRBJ1-1	TGTGCCAGCAGCTGGGACAGGGTGTCAACTTTCTTT	CASSWDRVSTFF
TRBV14	-	TRBJ1-1	TGTGCCAGCAGCCAAGTAGGGGCTATTGGGCCGAACACTGAAGCTTTCTTT	CASSQVGAIGPNTEAFF
TRBV7-3	-	TRBJ2-1	TGTGCCAGCAGCTCATTTAACAATGAACAGTTCTTC	CASSSFNNEQFF
TRBV28	-	TRBJ2-7	TGTGTTTGCACCCAGGGGTCTACCTACGAGCAGTACTTC	CVCTQGSTYEQYF
TRBV5-1	TRBD1	TRBJ2-3	TGCGCCAGAAGGACAGGGGCTAGCACAGATACGCAGTATTTT	CARRTGASTDTQYF
TRBV29-1	-	TRBJ1-1	TGCAGCGTGGAAAGGGGGATCCACATGAACACTGAAGCTTTCTTT	CSVERGIHMNTEAFF
TRBV4-3	-	TRBJ1-5	TGCGCCAGCAGCCAAGGACTAGAGAGGGCTCAGCCCCAGCATTTT	CASSQGLERAQPQHF
TRBV9	-	TRBJ1-1	TGTGCCAGCAGCCCGTGGGCAGTGAGGAACACTGAAGCTTTCTTT	CASSPWAVRNTEAFF
TRBV6-5	TRBD1	TRBJ1-2	TGTGCCACCTCAACCGAGGGGGCTCGGGGCTACACCTTC	CATSTEGARGYTF
TRBV28	TRBD1	TRBJ1-1	TGTGCCAGCAGTTTATCTTTGGGACAGGGGAACACTGAAGCTTTCTTT	CASSLSLGQGNTEAFF
TRBV6-6	-	TRBJ2-7	TGTGCCAGCCTAGAGGGGGGGGAGCAGTACTTC	CASLEGGEQYF
TRBV5-4	TRBD1	TRBJ1-2	TGTGCCAGCAGCCCACCCCGTCAGGGGGATGGCTACACCTTC	CASSPPRQGDGYTF
TRBV7-9	-	TRBJ1-4	TGTGCCAGCAGGTCCACCGGGGGGGGTGAAAAACTGTTTTTT	CASRSTGGGEKLFF
TRBV27	-	TRBJ2-2	TGTGCCAGCAAGCTCCTGGGGCCCGCCGGGGAGCTGTTTTTT	CASKLLGPAGELFF
TRBV15	TRBD2	TRBJ2-5	TGTGCCACCAGCAGAGACGGGGGGGGAGAGACCCAGTACTTC	CATSRDGGGETQYF
TRBV6-6	-	TRBJ2-7	TGTGCCAGCAGCCCCCTACTAGGAGGACTCTCCTACGAGCAGTACTTC	CASSPLLGGLSYEQYF
TRBV7-9	TRBD1	TRBJ2-5	TGTGCCAGCAGCTCAGGACAGGGTGTAGAGACCCAGTACTTC	CASSSGQGVETQYF
TRBV9	-	TRBJ2-2	TGTGCCAGCAGCCTGCGGAGCAGGGAGAACACCGGGGAGCTGTTTTTT	CASSLRSRENTGELFF
TRBV29-1	-	TRBJ1-1	TGCAGCGTTATCAGGGACACTGAAGCTTTCTTT	CSVIRDTEAFF
TRBV5-4	TRBD1	TRBJ1-2	TGTGCCAGCAGCCCCTGGACAGGGGGCGCCTATGGCTACACCTTC	CASSPWTGGAYGYTF
TRBV11-3	TRBD2	TRBJ2-7	TGTGCCAGCATTGAGCGGGAGGGCCAGAACGAGCAGTACTTC	CASIEREGQNEQYF